The 3 T cell receptor beta chains given below trace back to one sample, sequenced in a study of OX40 agonist ivuxolimab in advanced cancers. The data were produced by immunoSEQ multiplex PCR, yet TCRdb's version contains in-frame clones alone and is incomplete. The sample includes approximately 130,000 clones, 90% of them seen just once. Sequenced here: CD4+ or CD8+ T cells sorted from blood, sampled in a trial of the OX40 agonist ivuxolimab. These receptors came from an adult with an advanced solid tumor such as melanoma, head and neck, liver or kidney cancer.

V is TRBV19 and J is TRBJ1-4; TRBD1 aligns across 7 bases. Germline CDR1 and CDR2: LNHDA and SQIVND (reference sequence). The CDR3 extends over 13 amino acids. V shed 8 bases and J 5 bases; nucleotides not matched to a gene: 5. CDR3 residues: CASDDRVNEKLFF. The CDR3 DNA sequence: TGTGCCAGTGACGACAGGGTAAATGAAAAACTGTTTTTT.

This clone was counted a single time. The rearrangement uses TRBV28 and TRBJ1-4; 7 positions match TRBD1. The CDR3 contains 15 residues. CDR1 and CDR2 from the germline V gene are MDHEN and SYDVKM. Unmatched junction bases numbered 12, after V lost 2 bases and J lost 12 bases. The CDR3 loop is CASSLSKQGTVQLFF. CDR3 nucleotides: TGTGCCAGCAGTTTAAGCAAACAGGGGACGGTACAACTGTTTTTT.

The chain combines TRBV18 with TRBJ2-3, with 7 bases aligning to TRBD2. Germline CDR1 and CDR2: KGHSH and LQKENI. CDR3 length: 15 residues. V was pared by 8 bases and J by 4 bases, with 12 bases of the junction left unmatched. CDR3 loop: CASTQLEGRADTQYF. CDR3 DNA sequence: TGTGCCAGCACCCAGCTAGAGGGGAGGGCAGATACGCAGTATTTT.